This T cell receptor beta chain was captured by sequencing in a study of CD8+ T cells in alopecia areata. Whole-study context: Treated individuals took tofacitinib by mouth, 5 to 10 mg twice daily.

RNA, once extracted, was reverse transcribed into cDNA for use as the sequencing template. Data came from immunoSEQ multiplex PCR; TCRdb stores just in-frame clones and leaves some out. This sample has fewer than 150,000 clones; around 54% occur once, and the top ten carry roughly 3.5%. The CDR3 length is 15 residues. Germline V gives CDR1 SGHDN, CDR2 FVKESK. The V end lost 4 bases, the J end lost 1 base, and 13 bases lay between the germline ends. The treatment denotes: oral pan-JAK inhibitor, 5-10 mg twice daily. This chain uses TRBV14 with TRBJ2-5; D perhaps matches TRBD2 (6 bases). Sample: CD4+ T cells sorted from blood, taken at week 24, from a patient treated with tofacitinib. This clonotype was obtained from a human donor with alopecia areata. CDR3 residues: CASSLLLGGQETQYF. As DNA, the CDR3 is TGTGCCAGCAGCCTTCTTTTGGGGGGCCAAGAGACCCAGTACTTC.